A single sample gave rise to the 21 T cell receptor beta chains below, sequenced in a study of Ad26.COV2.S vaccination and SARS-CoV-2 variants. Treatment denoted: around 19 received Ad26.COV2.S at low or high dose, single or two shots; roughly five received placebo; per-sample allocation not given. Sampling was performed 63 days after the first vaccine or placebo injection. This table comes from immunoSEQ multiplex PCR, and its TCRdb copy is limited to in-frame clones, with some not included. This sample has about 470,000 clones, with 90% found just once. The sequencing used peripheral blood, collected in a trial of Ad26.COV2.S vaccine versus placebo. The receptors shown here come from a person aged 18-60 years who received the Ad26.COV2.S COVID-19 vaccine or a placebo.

CDR3 protein: CASSLGTSGNYEQYF. The CDR3 DNA follows: TGTGCCAGTAGTTTAGGGACTAGCGGGAATTACGAGCAGTACTTC. The chain recombines TRBV19 with TRBJ2-7; TRBD2 matches at 13 bases. Germline-derived CDR1 and CDR2 are LNHDA and SQIVND (reference sequence). CDR3 length equals 15 residues. V lost 5 bases and J lost 4; bases outside the gene matches: 5.

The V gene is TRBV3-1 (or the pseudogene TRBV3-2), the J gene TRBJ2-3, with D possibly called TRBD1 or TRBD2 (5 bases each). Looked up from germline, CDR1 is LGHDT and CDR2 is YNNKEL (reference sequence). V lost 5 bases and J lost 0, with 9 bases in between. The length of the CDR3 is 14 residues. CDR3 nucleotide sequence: TGTGCCAGCAGCACCCGGGGCAGCACAGATACGCAGTATTTT. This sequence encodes CASSTRGSTDTQYF.

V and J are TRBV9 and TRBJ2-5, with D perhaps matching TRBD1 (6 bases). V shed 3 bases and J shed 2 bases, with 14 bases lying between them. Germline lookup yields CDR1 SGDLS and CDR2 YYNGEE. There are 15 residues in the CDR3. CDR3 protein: CASSALGQPQETQYF. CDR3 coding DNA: TGTGCCAGCAGCGCCCTCGGACAGCCACAAGAGACCCAGTACTTC.

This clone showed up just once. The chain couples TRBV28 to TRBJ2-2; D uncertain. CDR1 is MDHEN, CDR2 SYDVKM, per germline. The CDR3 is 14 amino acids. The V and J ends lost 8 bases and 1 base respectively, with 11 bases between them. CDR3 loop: CASGRGGNTGELFF. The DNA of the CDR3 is TGTGCCAGCGGCAGAGGTGGGAACACCGGGGAGCTGTTTTTT. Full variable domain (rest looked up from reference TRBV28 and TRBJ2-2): DVKVTQSSRYLVKRTGEKVFLECVQDMDHENMFWYRQDPGLGLRLIYFSYDVKMKEKGDIPEGYSVSREKKERFSLILESASTNQTSMYLCASGRGGNTGELFFGEGSRLTVL.

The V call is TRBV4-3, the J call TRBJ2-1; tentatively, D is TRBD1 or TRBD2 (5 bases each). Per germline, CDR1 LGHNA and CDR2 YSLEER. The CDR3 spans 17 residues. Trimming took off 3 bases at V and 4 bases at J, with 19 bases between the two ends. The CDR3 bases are TGCGCCAGCAGCCAGAGGCTCGGGGCAGGGAATTACAATGAGCAGTTCTTC. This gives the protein CASSQRLGAGNYNEQFF.

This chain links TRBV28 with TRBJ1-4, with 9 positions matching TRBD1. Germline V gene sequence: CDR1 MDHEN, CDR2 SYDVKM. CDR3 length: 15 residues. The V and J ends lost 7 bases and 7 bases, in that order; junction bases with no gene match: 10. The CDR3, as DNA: TGTGCCAGCAAAGAACAGGGGGCGGTCGGTGAAAAACTGTTTTTT. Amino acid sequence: CASKEQGAVGEKLFF.

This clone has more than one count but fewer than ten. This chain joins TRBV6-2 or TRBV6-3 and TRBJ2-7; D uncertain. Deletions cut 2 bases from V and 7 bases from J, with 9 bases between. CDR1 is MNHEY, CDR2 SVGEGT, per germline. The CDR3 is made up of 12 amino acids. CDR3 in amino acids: CASSYRRGEQYF. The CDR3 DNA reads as TGTGCCAGCAGTTACCGGCGTGGGGAGCAGTACTTC.

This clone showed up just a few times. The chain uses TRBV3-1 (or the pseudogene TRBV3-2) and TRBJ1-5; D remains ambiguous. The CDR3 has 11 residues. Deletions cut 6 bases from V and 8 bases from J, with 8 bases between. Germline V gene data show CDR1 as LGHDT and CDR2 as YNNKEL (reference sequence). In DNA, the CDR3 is TGTGCCAGCAGACCCCGCGAGCCCCAGCATTTT. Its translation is CASRPREPQHF.

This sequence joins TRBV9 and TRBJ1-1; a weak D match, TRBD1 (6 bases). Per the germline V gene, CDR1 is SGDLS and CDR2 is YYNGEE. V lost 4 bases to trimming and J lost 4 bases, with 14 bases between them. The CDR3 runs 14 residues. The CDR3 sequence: CASSPTGGGTEAFF. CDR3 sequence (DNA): TGTGCCAGCAGCCCGACTGGGGGCGGCACTGAAGCTTTCTTT.

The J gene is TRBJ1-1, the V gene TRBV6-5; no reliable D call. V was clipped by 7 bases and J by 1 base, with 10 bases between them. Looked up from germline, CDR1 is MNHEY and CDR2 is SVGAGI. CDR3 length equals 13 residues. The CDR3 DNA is TGTGCCAGCAATCCGGGTTCGAACACTGAAGCTTTCTTT. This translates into CASNPGSNTEAFF.

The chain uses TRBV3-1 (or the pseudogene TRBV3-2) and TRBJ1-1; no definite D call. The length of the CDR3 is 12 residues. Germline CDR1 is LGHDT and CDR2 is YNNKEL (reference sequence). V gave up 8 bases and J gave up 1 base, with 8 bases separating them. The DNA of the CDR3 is TGTGCCAGCGGTACATGGAACACTGAAGCTTTCTTT. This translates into CASGTWNTEAFF.

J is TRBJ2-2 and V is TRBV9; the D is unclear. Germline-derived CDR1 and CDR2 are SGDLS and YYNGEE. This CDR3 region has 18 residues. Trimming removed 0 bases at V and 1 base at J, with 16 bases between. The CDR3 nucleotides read TGTGCCAGCAGCGTAGCTCGTTTTGGACCGGTGAACACCGGGGAGCTGTTTTTT. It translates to CASSVARFGPVNTGELFF.

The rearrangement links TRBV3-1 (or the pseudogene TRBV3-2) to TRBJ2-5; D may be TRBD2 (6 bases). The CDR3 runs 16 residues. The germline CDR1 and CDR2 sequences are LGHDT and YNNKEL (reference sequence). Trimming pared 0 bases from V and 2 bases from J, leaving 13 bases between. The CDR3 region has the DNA TGTGCCAGCAGCCAAGATTTTGGGGGAGGACAAGAGACCCAGTACTTC. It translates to CASSQDFGGGQETQYF.

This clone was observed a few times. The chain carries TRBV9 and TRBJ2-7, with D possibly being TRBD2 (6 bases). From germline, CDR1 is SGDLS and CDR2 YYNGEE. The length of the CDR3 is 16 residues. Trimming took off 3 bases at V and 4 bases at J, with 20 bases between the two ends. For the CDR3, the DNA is TGTGCCAGCAGCGCGGGCGAACCCCGGGGGTCGTACGAGCAGTACTTC. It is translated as CASSAGEPRGSYEQYF.

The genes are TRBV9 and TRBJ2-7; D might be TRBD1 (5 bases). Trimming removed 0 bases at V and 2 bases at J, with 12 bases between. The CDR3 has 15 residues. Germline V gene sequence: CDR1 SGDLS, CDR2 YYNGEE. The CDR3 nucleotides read TGTGCCAGCAGCGTAGGGATAGGGGCAACCTACGAGCAGTACTTC. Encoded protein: CASSVGIGATYEQYF. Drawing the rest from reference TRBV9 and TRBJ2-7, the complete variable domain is DSGVTQTPKHLITATGQRVTLRCSPRSGDLSVYWYQQSLDQGLQFLIQYYNGEERAKGNILERFSAQQFPDLHSELNLSSLELGDSALYFCASSVGIGATYEQYFGPGTRLTVT.

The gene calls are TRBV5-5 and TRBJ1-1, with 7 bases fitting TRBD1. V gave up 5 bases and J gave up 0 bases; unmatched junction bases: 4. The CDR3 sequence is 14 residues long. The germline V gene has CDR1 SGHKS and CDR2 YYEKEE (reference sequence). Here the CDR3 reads CASRRDSLNTEAFF. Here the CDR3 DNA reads TGTGCCAGCAGAAGGGACAGTCTGAACACTGAAGCTTTCTTT. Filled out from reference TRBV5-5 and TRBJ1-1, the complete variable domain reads DAGVTQSPTHLIKTRGQQVTLRCSPISGHKSVSWYQQVLGQGPQFIFQYYEKEERGRGNFPDRFSARQFPNYSSELNVNALLLGDSALYLCASRRDSLNTEAFFGQGTRLTVV.

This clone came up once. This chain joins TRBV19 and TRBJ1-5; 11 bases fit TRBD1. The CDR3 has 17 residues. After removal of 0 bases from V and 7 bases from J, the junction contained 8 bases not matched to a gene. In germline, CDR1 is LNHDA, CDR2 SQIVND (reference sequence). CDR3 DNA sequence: TGTGCCAGTAGTATAGATGGGACAGGGGGTTCTCGGCAGCCCCAGCATTTT. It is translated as CASSIDGTGGSRQPQHF.

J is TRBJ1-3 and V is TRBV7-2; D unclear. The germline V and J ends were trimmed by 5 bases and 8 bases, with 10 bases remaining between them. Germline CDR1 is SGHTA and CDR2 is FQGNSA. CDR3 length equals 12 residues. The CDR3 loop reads CASSPPSDTIYF. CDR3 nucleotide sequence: TGTGCCAGCAGCCCTCCTTCGGACACCATATATTTT.

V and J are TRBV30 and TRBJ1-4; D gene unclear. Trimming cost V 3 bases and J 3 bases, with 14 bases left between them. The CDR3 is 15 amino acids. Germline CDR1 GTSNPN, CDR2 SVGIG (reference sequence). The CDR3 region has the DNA TGTGCCTGGAGCGCCCTGGGCGGACCTAATGAAAAACTGTTTTTT. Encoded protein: CAWSALGGPNEKLFF.

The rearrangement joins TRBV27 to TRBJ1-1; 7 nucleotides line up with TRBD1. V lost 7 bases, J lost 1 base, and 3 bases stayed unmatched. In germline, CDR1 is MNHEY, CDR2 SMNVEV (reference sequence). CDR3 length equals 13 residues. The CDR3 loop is CASTQGENTEAFF. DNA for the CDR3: TGTGCCAGCACCCAGGGGGAGAACACTGAAGCTTTCTTT.

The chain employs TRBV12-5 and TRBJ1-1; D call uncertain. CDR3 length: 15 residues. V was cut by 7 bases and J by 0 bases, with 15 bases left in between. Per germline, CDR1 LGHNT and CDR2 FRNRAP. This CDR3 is CASVDHLGMNTEAFF. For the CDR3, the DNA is TGTGCTAGTGTTGACCACCTGGGGATGAACACTGAAGCTTTCTTT.